The subject of this entry is one T cell receptor (beta chain). The antigen is unknown. Aged 18 to 65, the patients had hyperthyroidism that was newly diagnosed and had lasted under 2 months. PBMCs were obtained from approximately 10 ml fresh peripheral blood. The data originate from a study of T cells in Graves' hyperthyroidism and ophthalmopathy. The study, taken as a whole, reports: Stable hyperthyroidism and ophthalmopathy were separated using 13 V-J signatures.

TCR beta CDR3 regions were amplified from RNA. RT-PCR in the first round (using the HTBI primer set) targeted the TCR CDR3. TCRdb recomputed calls from the multiplex PCR reads with MiXCR, one row per CDR3 protein. Among more than 600,000 distinct CDR3 sequences listed, about 17% were seen once. Trimming left V 3 bases short and J 0 bases short, with 15 bases between. The CDR3 loop spans 16 amino acids. Looked up from germline, CDR1 is SGHDT and CDR2 is YYEEEE. This sequence originates from a man aged 18 to 30 with Graves' hyperthyroidism. This chain uses TRBV5-6 with TRBJ1-2; TRBD1 might be the D (5 bases). The sequenced sample was blood. The CDR3 loop reads CASSSYGTQPNYGYTF. CDR3 coding DNA: TGTGCCAGCAGCTCGTACGGGACTCAGCCTAACTATGGCTACACCTTC.